This T cell receptor (beta chain) emerged from a study of blood T cell repertoires in COVID-19. Overall study: The cDNA or gDNA used as material had been derived from T cells, B-cell-depleted T cells, or PBMCs.

Clones were read by immunoSEQ multiplex PCR, and TCRdb kept only the in-frame ones, dropping some. Of more than 150,000 clones in the sample, roughly four fifths were seen once. Each participant's cohort was designated according to participant-reported clinical history. The sequenced material came from PBMCs or T cells enriched from blood (not recorded which). The sequence came from a man aged 40-49 years who had recovered from COVID-19.

The CDR3 nucleotides read TGTGCCAGCAGTGACTCTGTCTTGGGACAGGGGGCTAATAATTCACCCCTCCACTTT. Amino acid sequence: CASSDSVLGQGANNSPLHF. The chain carries TRBV6-4 and TRBJ1-6; 12 bases line up with TRBD1. Trimming removed 0 bases from V and 5 bases from J; junction bases left unmatched: 8. Germline loops: CDR1 MRHNA, CDR2 SNTAGT. This CDR3 spans 19 amino acids.